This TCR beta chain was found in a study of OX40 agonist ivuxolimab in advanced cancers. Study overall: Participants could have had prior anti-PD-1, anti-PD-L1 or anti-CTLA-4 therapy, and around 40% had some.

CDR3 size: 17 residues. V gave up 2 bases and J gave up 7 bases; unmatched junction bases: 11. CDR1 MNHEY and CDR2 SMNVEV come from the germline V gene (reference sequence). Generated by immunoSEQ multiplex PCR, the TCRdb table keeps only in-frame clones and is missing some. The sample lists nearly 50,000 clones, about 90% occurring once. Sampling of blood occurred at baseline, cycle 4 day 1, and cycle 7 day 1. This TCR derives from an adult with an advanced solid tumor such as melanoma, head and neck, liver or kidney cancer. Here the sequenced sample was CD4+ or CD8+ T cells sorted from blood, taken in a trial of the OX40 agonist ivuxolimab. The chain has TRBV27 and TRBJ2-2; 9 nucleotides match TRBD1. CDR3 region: CASSLRLDRGTGGELFF. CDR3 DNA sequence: TGTGCCAGCAGTTTACGACTGGACAGGGGCACTGGCGGGGAGCTGTTTTTT.